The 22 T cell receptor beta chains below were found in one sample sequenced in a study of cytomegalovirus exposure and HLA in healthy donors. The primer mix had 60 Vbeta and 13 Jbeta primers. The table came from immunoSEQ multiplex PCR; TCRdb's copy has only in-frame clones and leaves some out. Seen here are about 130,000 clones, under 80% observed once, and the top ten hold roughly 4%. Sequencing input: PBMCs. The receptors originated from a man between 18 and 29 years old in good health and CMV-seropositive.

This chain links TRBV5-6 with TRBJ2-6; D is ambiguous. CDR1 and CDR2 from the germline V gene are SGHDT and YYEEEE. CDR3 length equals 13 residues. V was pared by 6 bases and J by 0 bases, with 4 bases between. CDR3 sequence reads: CASIGSGANVLTF. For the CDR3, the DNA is TGTGCCAGCATCGGCTCTGGGGCCAACGTCCTGACTTTC.

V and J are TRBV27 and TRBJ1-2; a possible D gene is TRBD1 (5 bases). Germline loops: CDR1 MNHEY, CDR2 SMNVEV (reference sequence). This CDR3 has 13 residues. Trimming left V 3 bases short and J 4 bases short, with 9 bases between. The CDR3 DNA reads TGTGCCAGCAGTTTCCCCAGGGTCTATGGCTACACCTTC. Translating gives CASSFPRVYGYTF.

CDR3 region: CASSASGTPSETQYF. The DNA for the CDR3 is TGTGCCAGCAGTGCCTCCGGGACACCTAGCGAGACCCAGTACTTC. The rearrangement uses TRBV28 and TRBJ2-5; D perhaps matches TRBD1 (6 bases). From germline, CDR1 is MDHEN and CDR2 SYDVKM. Trimming pared 5 bases from V and 5 bases from J, leaving 18 bases between. The CDR3 sequence is 15 residues long.

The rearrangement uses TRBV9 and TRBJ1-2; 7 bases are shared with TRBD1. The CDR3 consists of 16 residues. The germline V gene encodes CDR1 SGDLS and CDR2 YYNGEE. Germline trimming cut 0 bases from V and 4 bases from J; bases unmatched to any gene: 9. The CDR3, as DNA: TGTGCCAGCAGCGTAGACCAGGGACAGAAAATCTATGGCTACACCTTC. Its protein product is CASSVDQGQKIYGYTF. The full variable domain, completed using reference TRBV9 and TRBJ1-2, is DSGVTQTPKHLITATGQRVTLRCSPRSGDLSVYWYQQSLDQGLQFLIQYYNGEERAKGNILERFSAQQFPDLHSELNLSSLELGDSALYFCASSVDQGQKIYGYTFGSGTRLTVV.

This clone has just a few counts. Here the CDR3 reads CAISPGSLYNEQFF. In nucleotides, the CDR3 is TGTGCCATCAGTCCAGGGTCCCTTTACAATGAGCAGTTCTTC. This chain joins TRBV10-3 and TRBJ2-1, with D perhaps TRBD1 (5 bases). The CDR3 runs 14 residues. Germline V gene lookup returns CDR1 ENHRY and CDR2 SYGVKD. Trimming removed 5 bases from V and 4 bases from J, with 12 bases in between.

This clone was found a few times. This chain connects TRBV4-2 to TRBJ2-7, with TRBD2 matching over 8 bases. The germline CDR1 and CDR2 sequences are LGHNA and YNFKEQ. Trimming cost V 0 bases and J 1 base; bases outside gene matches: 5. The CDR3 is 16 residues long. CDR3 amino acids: CASSQDAASGSYEQYF. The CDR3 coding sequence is TGTGCCAGCAGCCAAGATGCGGCTAGCGGGTCCTACGAGCAGTACTTC.

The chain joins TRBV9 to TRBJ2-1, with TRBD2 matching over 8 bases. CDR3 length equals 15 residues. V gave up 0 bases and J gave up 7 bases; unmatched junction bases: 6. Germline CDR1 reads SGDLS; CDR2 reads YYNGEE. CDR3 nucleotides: TGTGCCAGCAGCGTAGTTGCGGGAGGTGTGAATGAGCAGTTCTTC. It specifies CASSVVAGGVNEQFF.

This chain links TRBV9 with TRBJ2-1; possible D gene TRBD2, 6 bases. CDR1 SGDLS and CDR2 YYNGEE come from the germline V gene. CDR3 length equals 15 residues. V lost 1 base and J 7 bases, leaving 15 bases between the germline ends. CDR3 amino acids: CASSVIPTSTNEQFF. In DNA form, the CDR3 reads TGTGCCAGCAGCGTAATCCCCACTAGCACGAATGAGCAGTTCTTC.

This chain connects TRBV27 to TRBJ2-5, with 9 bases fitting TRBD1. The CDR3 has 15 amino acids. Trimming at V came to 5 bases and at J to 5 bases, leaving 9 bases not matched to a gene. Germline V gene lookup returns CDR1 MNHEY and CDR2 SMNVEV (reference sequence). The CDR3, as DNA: TGTGCCAGCAGTAGTCCGGGACAGGGCCGGGAGACCCAGTACTTC. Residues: CASSSPGQGRETQYF.

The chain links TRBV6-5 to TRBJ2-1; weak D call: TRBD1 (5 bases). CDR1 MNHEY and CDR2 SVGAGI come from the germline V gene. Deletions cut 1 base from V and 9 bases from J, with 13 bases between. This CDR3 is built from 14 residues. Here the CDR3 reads CASSYFSQGSEQFF. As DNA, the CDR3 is TGTGCCAGCAGTTACTTCTCCCAGGGCAGTGAGCAGTTCTTC.

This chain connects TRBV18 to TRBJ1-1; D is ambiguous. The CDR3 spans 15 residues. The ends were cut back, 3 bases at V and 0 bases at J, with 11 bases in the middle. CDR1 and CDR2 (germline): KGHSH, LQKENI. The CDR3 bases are TGTGCCAGCTCACCCCTTCCGACTATGAACACTGAAGCTTTCTTT. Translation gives CASSPLPTMNTEAFF.

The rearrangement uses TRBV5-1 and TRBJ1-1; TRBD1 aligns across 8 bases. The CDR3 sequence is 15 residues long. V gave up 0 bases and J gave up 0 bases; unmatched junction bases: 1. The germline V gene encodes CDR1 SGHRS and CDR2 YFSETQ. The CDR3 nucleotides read TGCGCCAGCAGCTTGGGGACAGGGCTGAACACTGAAGCTTTCTTT. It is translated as CASSLGTGLNTEAFF.

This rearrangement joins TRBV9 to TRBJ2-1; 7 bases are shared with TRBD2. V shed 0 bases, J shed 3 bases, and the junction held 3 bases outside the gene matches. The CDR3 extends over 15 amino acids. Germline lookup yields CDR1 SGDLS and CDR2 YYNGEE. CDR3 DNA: TGTGCCAGCAGCGTAGCTGCGGGGGACTACAATGAGCAGTTCTTC. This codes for CASSVAAGDYNEQFF.

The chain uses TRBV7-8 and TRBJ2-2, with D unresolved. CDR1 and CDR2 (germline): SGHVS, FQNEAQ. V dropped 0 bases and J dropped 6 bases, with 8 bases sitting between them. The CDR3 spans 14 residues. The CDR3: CASSLAGSPGELFF. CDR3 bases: TGTGCCAGCAGCTTAGCTGGCAGTCCCGGGGAGCTGTTTTTT.

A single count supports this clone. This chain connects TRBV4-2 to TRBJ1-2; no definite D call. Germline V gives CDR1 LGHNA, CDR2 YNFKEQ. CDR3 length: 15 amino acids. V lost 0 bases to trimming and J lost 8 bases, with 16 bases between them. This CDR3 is CASSQDLEGGGGYTF. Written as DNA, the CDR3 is TGTGCCAGCAGCCAAGATCTGGAGGGAGGCGGCGGCTACACCTTC.

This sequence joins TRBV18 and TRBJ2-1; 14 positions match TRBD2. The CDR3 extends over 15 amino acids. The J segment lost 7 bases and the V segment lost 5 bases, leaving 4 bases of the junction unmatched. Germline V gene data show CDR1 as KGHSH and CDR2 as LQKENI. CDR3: CASSGLAGGLNEQFF. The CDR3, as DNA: TGTGCCAGCTCAGGACTAGCGGGAGGTCTTAATGAGCAGTTCTTC. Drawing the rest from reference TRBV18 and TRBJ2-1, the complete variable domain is NAGVMQNPRHLVRRRGQEARLRCSPMKGHSHVYWYRQLPEEGLKFMVYLQKENIIDESGMPKERFSAEFPKEGPSILRIQQVVRGDSAAYFCASSGLAGGLNEQFFGPGTRLTVL.

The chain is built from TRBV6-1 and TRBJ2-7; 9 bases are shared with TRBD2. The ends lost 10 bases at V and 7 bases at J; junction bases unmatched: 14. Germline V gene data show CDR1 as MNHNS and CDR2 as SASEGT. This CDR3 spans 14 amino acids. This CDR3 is CAILSGSALGEQYF. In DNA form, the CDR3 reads TGTGCCATCCTTAGCGGGAGTGCCCTGGGGGAGCAGTACTTC.

CDR3 protein: CASSVENRQPQHF. CDR3 coding DNA: TGTGCCAGCAGCGTAGAGAACCGGCAGCCCCAGCATTTT. The rearrangement joins TRBV9 to TRBJ1-5; no definite D call. This CDR3 is built from 13 residues. Between the trimmed V and J ends, which lost 0 bases and 7 bases, there was a span of 8 bases. The germline V gene has CDR1 SGDLS and CDR2 YYNGEE.

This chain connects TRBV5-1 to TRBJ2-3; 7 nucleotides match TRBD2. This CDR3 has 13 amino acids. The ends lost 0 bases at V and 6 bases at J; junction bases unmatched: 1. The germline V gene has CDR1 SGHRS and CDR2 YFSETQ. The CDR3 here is CASSLAGGDTQYF. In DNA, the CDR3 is TGCGCCAGCAGCTTGGCGGGGGGTGATACGCAGTATTTT.

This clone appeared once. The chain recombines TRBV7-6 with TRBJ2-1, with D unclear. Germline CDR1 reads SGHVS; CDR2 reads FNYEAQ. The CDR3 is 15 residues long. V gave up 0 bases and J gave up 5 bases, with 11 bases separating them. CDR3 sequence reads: CASSLALAAHNEQFF. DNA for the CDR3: TGTGCCAGCAGCTTAGCCTTGGCGGCCCACAATGAGCAGTTCTTC.

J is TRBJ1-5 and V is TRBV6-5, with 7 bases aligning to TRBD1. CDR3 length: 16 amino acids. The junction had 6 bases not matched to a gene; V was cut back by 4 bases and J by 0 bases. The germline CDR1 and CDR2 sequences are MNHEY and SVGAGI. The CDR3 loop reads CASSWGQLNSNQPQHF. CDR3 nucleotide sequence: TGTGCCAGCAGTTGGGGACAGCTCAATAGCAATCAGCCCCAGCATTTT.

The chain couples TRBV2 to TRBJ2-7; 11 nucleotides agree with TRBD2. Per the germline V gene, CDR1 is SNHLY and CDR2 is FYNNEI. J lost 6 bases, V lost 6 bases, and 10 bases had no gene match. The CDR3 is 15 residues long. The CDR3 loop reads CASRTTSGGSSEQYF. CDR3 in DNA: TGTGCCAGCAGAACAACTAGCGGGGGTTCGAGCGAGCAGTACTTC.